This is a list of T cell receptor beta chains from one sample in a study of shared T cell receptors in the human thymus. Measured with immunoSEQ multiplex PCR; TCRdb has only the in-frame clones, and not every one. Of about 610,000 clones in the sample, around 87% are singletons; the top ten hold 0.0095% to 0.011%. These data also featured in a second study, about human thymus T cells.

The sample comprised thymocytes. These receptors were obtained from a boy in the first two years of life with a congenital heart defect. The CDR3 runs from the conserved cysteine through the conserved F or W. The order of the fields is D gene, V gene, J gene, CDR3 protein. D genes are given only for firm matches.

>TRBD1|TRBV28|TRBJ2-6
CASSPSGQGTSGANVLTF
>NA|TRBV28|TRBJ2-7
CASSFPPTRDSYEQYF
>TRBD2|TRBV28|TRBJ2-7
CASSFRTSGLYEQYF
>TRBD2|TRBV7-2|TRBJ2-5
CASSLAPPGTSGRIWETQYF
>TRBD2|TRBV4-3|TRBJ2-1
CASSQEGREGQRSYNEQFF
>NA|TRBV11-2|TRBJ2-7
CASSSQGGTYEQYF
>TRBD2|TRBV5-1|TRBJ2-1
CASSLATSGRAYNEQFF
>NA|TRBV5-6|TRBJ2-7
CASSLDTDSPKDEQYF
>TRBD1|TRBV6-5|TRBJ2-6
CASLARGWGANVLTF
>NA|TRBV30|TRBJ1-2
CACPGLHYGYTF
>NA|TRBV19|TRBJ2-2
CASTRGGELFF
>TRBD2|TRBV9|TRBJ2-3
CASSVTSGTCTDTQYF
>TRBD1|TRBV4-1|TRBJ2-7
CASSQASGTGRSYEQYF
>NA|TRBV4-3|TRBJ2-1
CASSQDEGRGNEQFF
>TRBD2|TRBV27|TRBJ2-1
CASTTSTSGAYNEQFF
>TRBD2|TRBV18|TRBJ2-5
CASSLSGLAGRETQYF
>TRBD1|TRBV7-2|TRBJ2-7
CASSLGPGGVGEQYF
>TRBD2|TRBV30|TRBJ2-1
CAWRGLADYNEQFF
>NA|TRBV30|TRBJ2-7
CAWSGPTSYEQYF
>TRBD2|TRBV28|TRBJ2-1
CASRRLAGGDYNEQFF
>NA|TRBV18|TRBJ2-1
CASSIMGGGLSYNEQFF
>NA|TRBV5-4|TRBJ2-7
CASSTLTSGLWGSYEQYF
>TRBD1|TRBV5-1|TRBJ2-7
CASSLGDRGSYEQYF
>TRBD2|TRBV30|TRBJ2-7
CAWIPKGTSGKDVYEQYF
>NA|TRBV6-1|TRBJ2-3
CASSDLTLVSNTQYF
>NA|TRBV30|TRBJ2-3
CAWSDFRATDTQYF
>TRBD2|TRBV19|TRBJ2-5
CASSQQPAGEQETQYF
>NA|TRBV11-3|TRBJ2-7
CASSRGDEQYF
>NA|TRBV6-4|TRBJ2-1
CASISPWGDEQFF
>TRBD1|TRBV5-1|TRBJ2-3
CASSPDRESSRLQYF
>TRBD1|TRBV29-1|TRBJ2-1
CSVDAMGTGNYNEQFF
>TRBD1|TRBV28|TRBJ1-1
CASSHPPQGVSTEAFF
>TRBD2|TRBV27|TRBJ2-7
CASSKLAGGVPYEQYF
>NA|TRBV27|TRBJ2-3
CASSLTAAGFTDTQYF
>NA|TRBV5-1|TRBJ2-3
CASSWRGSIRTDTQYF
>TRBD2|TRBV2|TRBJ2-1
CASRGLATLDNEQFF
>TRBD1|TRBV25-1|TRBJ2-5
CASSGRTGSLWETQYF
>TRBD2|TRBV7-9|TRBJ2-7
CASSFASGPSYEQYF
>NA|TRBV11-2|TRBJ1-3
CASSKGRDSGNTIYF
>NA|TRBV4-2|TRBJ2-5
CASSQEGAKETQYF
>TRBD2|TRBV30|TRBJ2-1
CAWTERLAGVNEQFF
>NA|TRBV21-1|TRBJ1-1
CASSRTGVTEAFF
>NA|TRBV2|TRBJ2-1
CASSERRARYNEQFF
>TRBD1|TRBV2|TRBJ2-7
CASGRQGNRGWTYEQYF
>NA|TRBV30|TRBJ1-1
CAWSTHVGRFGLNTEAFF
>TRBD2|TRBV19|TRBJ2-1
CASSSGGSTYNEQFF
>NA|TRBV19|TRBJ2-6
CASSIGGGNSGANVLTF
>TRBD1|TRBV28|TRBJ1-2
CASSGGRGIPTGYTF
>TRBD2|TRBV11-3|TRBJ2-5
CASSLVRSGRMDQETQYF
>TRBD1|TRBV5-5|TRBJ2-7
CASSRDRHYEQYF
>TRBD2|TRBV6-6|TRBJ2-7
CATQGLAGGGTYEQYF
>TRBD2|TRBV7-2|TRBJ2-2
CASSGRLGLAANTGELFF
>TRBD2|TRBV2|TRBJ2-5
CASSPSGTSGRALETQYF
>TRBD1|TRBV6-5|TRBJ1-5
CASSVDRGGYQPQHF
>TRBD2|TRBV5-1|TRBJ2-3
CASSMTSGTKDTQYF
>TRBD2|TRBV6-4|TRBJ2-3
CASSPGLALTDTQYF
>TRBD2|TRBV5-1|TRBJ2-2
CASTLGKREGSGELFF
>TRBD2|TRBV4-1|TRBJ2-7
CASSQERAGGSYEQYF
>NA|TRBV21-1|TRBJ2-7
CASTASPGPYEQYF